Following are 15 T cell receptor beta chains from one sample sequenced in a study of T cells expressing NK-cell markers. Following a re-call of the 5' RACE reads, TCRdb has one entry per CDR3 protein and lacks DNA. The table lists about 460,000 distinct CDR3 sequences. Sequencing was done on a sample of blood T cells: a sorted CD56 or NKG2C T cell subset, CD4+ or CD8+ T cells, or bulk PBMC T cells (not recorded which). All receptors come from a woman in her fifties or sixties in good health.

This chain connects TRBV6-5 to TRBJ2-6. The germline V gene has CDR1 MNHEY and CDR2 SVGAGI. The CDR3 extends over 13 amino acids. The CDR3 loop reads CASSDGGANVLTF.

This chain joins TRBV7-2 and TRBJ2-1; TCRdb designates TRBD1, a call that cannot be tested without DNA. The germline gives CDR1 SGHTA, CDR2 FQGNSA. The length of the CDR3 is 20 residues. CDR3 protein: CASSFGAGPPMTGYDDEQFF.

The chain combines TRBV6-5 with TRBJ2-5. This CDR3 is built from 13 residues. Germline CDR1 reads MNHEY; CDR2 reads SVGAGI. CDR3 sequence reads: CASSQKAQETQYF.

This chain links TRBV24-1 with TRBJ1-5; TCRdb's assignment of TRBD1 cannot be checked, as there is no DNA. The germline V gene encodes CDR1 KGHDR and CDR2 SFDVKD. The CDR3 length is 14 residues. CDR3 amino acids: CATSDAGPKGTQHF.

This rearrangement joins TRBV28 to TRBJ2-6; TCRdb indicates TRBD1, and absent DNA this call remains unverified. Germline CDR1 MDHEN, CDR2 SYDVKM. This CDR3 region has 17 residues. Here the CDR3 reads CASSAPRGLSGANVLTF. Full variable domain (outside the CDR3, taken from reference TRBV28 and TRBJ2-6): DVKVTQSSRYLVKRTGEKVFLECVQDMDHENMFWYRQDPGLGLRLIYFSYDVKMKEKGDIPEGYSVSREKKERFSLILESASTNQTSMYLCASSAPRGLSGANVLTFGAGSRLTVL.

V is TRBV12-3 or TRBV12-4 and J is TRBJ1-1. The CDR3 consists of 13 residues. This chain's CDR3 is CASSKGRDTEAFF.

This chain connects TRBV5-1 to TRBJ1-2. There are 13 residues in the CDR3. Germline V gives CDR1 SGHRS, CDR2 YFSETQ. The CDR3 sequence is CASSLAAFYGYTF.

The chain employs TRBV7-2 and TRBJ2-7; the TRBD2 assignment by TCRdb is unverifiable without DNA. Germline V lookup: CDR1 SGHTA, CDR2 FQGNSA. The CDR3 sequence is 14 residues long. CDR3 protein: CASSLVSLAGEQYF. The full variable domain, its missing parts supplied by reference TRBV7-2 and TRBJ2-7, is GAGVSQSPSNKVTEKGKDVELRCDPISGHTALYWYRQSLGQGLEFLIYFQGNSAPDKSGLPSDRFSAERTGGSVSTLTIQRTQQEDSAVYLCASSLVSLAGEQYFGPGTRLTVT.

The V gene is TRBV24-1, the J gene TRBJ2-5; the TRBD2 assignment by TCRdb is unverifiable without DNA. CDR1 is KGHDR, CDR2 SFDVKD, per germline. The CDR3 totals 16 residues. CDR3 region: CATSDSSGRRQETQYF.

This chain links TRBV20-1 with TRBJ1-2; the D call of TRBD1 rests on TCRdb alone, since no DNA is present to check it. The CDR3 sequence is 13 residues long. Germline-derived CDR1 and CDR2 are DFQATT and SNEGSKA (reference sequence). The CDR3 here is CSARDPRQGHYTF.

This CDR3 reads CASSGLAGKNNEQFF. This chain joins TRBV2 and TRBJ2-1; the D call of TRBD2 rests on TCRdb alone, since no DNA is present to check it. The germline gives CDR1 SNHLY, CDR2 FYNNEI. The CDR3 loop spans 15 amino acids. The whole variable domain, filled in from reference TRBV2 and TRBJ2-1, reads EPEVTQTPSHQVTQMGQEVILRCVPISNHLYFYWYRQILGQKVEFLVSFYNNEISEKSEIFDDQFSVERPDGSNFTLKIRSTKLEDSAMYFCASSGLAGKNNEQFFGPGTRLTVL.

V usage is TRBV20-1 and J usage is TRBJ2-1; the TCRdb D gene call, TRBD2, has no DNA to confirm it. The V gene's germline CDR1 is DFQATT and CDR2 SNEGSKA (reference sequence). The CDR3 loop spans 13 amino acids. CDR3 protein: CSATRTVHNEQFF.

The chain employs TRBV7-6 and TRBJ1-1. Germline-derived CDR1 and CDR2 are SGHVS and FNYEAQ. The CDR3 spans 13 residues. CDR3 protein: CASSLGSGKRAFF.

The CDR3 sequence: CASSEDQVRQPQHF. The chain joins TRBV2 to TRBJ1-5. Germline values: CDR1 SNHLY, CDR2 FYNNEI. The CDR3 runs to 14 residues.

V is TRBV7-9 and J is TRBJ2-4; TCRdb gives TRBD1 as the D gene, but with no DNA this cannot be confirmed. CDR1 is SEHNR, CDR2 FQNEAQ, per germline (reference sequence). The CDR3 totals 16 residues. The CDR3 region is CASSLVAGQGKNIQYF.